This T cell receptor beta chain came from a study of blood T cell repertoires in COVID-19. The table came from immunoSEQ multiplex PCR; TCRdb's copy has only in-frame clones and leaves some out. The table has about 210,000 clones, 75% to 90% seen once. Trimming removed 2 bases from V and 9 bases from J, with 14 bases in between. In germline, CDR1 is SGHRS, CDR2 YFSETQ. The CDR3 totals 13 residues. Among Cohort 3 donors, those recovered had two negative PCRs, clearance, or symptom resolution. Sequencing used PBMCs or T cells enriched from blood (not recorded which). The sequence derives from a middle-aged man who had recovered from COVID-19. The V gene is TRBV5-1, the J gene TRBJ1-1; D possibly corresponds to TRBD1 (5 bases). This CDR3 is CASSLPGTDKAFF. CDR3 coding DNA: TGCGCCAGCAGCTTACCGGGTACGGACAAAGCTTTCTTT.